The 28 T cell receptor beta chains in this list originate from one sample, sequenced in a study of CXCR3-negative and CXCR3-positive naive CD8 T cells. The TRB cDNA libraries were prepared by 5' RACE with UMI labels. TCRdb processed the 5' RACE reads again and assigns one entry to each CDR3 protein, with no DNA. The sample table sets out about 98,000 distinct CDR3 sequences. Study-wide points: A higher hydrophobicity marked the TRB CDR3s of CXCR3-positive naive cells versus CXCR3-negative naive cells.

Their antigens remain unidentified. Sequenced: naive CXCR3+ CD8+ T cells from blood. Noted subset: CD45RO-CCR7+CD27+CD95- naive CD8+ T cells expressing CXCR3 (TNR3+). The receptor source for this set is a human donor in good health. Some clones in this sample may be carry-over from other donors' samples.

The CDR3 is CASSLGGLAGVYEQYF. V is TRBV5-1 and J is TRBJ2-7; TCRdb designates TRBD2, a call that cannot be tested without DNA. This CDR3 has 16 amino acids. Germline values: CDR1 SGHRS, CDR2 YFSETQ.

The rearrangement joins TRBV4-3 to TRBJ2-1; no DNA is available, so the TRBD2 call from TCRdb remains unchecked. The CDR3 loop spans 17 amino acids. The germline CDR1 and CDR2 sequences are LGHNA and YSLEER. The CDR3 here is CASSQDRYSGDHNEQFF.

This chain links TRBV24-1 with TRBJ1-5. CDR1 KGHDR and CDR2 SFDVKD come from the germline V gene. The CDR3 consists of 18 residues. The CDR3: CATSESTGTDASNQPQHF.

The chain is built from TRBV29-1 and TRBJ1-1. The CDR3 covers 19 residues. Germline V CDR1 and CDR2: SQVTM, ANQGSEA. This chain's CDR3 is CSVEKGWTTSGGMNTEAFF. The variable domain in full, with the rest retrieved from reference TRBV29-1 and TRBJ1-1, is SAVISQKPSRDICQRGTSLTIQCQVDSQVTMMFWYRQQPGQSLTLIATANQGSEATYESGFVIDKFPISRPNLTFSTLTVSNMSPEDSSIYLCSVEKGWTTSGGMNTEAFFGQGTRLTVV.

The CDR3 sequence: CASKHSGTGNFDEQFF. The chain is built from TRBV5-1 and TRBJ2-1; TCRdb's D call of TRBD1 is untestable without DNA. The CDR3 consists of 16 residues. Germline V gene lookup returns CDR1 SGHRS and CDR2 YFSETQ.

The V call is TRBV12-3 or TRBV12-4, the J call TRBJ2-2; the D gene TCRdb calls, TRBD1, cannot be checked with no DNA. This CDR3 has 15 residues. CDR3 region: CASSGVQGYSGELFF.

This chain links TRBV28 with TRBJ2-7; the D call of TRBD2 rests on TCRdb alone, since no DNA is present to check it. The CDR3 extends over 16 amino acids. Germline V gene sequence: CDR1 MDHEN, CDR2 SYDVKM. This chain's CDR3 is CASSLSGGREGRRWYF.

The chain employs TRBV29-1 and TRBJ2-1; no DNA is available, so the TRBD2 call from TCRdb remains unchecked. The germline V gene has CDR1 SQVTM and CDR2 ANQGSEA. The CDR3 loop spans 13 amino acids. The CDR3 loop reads CSVREVSYNEQFF.

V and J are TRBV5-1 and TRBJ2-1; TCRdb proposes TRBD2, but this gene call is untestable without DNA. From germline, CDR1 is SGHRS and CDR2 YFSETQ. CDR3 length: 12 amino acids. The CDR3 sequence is CASRSGLNEQFF.

The CDR3: CASSGEEVPNTEAFF. The chain is built from TRBV21-1 and TRBJ1-1. TRBV21-1 is designated a pseudogene. CDR3 length equals 15 residues.

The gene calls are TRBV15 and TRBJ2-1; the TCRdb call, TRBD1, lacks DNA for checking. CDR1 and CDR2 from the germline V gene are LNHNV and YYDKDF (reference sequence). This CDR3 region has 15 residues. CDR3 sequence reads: CATSNRGASYNEQFF.

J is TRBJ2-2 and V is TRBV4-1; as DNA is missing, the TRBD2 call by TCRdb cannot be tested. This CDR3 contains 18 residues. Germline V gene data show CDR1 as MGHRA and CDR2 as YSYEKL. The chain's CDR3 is CASSLLPGLAGNTGELFF.

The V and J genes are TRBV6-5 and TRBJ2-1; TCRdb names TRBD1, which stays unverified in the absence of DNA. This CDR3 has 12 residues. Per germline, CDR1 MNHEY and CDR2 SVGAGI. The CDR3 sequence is CASSQTANEQFF.

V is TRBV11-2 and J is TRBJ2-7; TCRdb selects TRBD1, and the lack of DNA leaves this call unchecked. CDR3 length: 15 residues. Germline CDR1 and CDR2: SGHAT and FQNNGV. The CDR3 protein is CASSLRRGLPYEQYF.

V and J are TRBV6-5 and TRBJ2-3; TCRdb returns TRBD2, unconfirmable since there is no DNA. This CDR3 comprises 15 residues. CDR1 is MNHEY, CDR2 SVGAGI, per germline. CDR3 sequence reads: CASSSQAGVADTQYF.

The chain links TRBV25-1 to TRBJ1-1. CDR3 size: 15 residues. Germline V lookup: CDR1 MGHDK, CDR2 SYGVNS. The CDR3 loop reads CASSEGPASPYAAFF.

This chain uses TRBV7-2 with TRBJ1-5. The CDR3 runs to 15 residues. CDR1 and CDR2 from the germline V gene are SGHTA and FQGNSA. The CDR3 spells CASSFGRATNQPQHF. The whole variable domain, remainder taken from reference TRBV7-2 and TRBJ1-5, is GAGVSQSPSNKVTEKGKDVELRCDPISGHTALYWYRQSLGQGLEFLIYFQGNSAPDKSGLPSDRFSAERTGGSVSTLTIQRTQQEDSAVYLCASSFGRATNQPQHFGDGTRLSIL.

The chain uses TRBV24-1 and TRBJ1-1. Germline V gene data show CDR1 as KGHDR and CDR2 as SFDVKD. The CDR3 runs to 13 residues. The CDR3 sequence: CATSDKMNTEAFF.

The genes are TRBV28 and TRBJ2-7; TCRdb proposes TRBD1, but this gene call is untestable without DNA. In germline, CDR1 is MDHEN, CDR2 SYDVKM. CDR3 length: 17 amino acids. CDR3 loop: CASSLRQGAGMRYEQYF. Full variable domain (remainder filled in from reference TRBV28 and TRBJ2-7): DVKVTQSSRYLVKRTGEKVFLECVQDMDHENMFWYRQDPGLGLRLIYFSYDVKMKEKGDIPEGYSVSREKKERFSLILESASTNQTSMYLCASSLRQGAGMRYEQYFGPGTRLTVT.

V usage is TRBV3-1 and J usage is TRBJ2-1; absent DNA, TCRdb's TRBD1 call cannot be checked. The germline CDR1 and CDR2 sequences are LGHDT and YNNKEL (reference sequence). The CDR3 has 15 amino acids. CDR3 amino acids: CASSPGTGEYNEQFF.

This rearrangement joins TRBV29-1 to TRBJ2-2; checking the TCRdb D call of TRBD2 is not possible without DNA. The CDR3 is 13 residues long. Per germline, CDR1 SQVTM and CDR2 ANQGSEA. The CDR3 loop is CSGEGWDTGELFF.

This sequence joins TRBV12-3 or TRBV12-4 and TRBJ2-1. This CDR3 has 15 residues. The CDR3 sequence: CASSFLGSSYNEQFF.

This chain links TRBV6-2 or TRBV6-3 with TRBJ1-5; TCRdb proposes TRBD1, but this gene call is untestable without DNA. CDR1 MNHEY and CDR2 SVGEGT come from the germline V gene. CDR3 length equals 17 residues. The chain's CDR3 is CASSYTPEGAGNQPQHF.

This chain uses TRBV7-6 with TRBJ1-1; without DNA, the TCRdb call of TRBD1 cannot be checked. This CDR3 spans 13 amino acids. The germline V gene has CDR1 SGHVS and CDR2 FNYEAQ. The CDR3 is CASSWGLNTEAFF.

CDR3 in amino acids: CASSPFVGPRQPQHF. The chain joins TRBV6-2 or TRBV6-3 to TRBJ1-5. Germline V CDR1 and CDR2: MNHEY, SVGEGT. There are 15 residues in the CDR3.

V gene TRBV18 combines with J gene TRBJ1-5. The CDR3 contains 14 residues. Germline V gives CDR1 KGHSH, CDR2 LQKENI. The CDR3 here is CASSPGRMNQPQHF.

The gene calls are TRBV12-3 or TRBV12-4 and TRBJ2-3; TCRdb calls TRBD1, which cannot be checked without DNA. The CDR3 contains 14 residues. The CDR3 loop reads CASSQGTSTDTQYF.

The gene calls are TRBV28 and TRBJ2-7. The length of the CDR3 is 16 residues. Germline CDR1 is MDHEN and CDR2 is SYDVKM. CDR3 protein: CASSLYGRVFSYEQYF.